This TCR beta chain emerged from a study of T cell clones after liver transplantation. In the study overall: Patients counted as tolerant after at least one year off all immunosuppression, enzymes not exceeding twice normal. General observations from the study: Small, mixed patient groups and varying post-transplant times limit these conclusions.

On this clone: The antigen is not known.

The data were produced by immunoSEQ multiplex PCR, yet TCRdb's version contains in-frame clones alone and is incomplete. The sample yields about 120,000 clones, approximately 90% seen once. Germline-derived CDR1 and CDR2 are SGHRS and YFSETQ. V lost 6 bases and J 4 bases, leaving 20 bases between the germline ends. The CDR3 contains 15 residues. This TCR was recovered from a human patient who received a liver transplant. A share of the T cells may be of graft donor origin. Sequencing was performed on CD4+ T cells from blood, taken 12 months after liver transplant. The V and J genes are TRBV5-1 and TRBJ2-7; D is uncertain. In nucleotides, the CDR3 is TGCGCCAGCACCCTAACCCCCGGCCTACTGTACGAGCAGTACTTC. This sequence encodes CASTLTPGLLYEQYF.